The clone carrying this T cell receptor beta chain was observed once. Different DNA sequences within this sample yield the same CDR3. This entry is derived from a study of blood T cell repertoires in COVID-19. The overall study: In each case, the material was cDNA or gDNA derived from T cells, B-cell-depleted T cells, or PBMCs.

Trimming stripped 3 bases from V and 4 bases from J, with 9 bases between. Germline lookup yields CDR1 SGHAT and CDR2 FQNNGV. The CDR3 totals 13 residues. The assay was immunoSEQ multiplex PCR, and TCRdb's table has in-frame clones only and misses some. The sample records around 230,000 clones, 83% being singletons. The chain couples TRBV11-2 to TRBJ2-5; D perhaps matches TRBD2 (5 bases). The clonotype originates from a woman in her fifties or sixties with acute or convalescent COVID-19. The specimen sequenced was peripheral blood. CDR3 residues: CASSFGGRETQYF. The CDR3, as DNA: TGTGCCAGCAGCTTTGGTGGGAGAGAGACCCAGTACTTC. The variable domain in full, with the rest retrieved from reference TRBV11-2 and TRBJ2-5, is EAGVAQSPRYKIIEKRQSVAFWCNPISGHATLYWYQQILGQGPKLLIQFQNNGVVDDSQLPKDRFSAERLKGVDSTLKIQPAKLEDSAVYLCASSFGGRETQYFGPGTRLLVL.